The 24 T cell receptor beta chains reported below all come from one sample, sequenced in a study of blood T cell repertoires in COVID-19. The method was immunoSEQ multiplex PCR; TCRdb's version includes in-frame clones alone and lacks a portion of them. Among under 250,000 clones listed, over 80% were seen once. Sequenced sample: peripheral blood. These receptor sequences come from a man aged 25 to 40 with COVID-19, enrolled during active disease.

The chain joins TRBV5-6 to TRBJ2-2; the D is unclear. Trimming removed 1 base at V and 2 bases at J, with 9 bases between. In germline, CDR1 is SGHDT, CDR2 YYEEEE. The CDR3 is 15 residues long. The CDR3 nucleotides are TGTGCCAGCAGCTTGTCCGTTTCCAACACCGGGGAGCTGTTTTTT. Protein: CASSLSVSNTGELFF.

The chain joins TRBV27 to TRBJ2-7, with 10 bases identical to TRBD2. The junction had 21 bases not matched to a gene; V was cut back by 5 bases and J by 2 bases. CDR1 is MNHEY, CDR2 SMNVEV, per germline (reference sequence). CDR3 length: 20 residues. The CDR3: CASSPLEPSPSGGKAYEQYF. CDR3 nucleotides: TGTGCCAGCAGTCCCCTGGAGCCCAGTCCTAGCGGGGGCAAAGCCTACGAGCAGTACTTC.

V and J are TRBV10-3 and TRBJ2-3; 10 nucleotides align to TRBD2. V dropped 0 bases and J dropped 5; count of bases not matched to a gene: 5. The CDR3 spans 16 residues. Per germline, CDR1 ENHRY and CDR2 SYGVKD. The CDR3 DNA follows: TGTGCCATCAGTGAGTCCCTAGCGGGAGTGGTAGATACGCAGTATTTT. It yields the protein CAISESLAGVVDTQYF.

This chain connects TRBV24-1 to TRBJ1-3; D may be TRBD1 (5 bases). V was shortened by 2 bases and J by 0 bases, with 10 bases between the two germline ends. CDR1 KGHDR and CDR2 SFDVKD come from the germline V gene. This CDR3 comprises 16 residues. The CDR3 loop is CATSDSAGHSGNTIYF. CDR3 bases: TGTGCCACCAGTGATTCCGCCGGACACTCTGGAAACACCATATATTTT.

This rearrangement joins TRBV5-1 to TRBJ2-1; TRBD2 agrees at 9 bases. The junction had 14 bases not matched to a gene; V was cut back by 3 bases and J by 7 bases. The CDR3 covers 17 residues. In germline, CDR1 is SGHRS, CDR2 YFSETQ. CDR3 loop: CASSSMVRAGGNNEQFF. DNA of the CDR3: TGCGCCAGCAGCTCAATGGTGAGAGCGGGAGGAAATAATGAGCAGTTCTTC.

The chain joins TRBV24-1 to TRBJ2-1, with a weak D call TRBD1 (6 bases). V was cut by 7 bases and J by 9 bases, with 9 bases left in between. The CDR3 is 11 residues long. Germline V gene sequence: CDR1 KGHDR, CDR2 SFDVKD. The CDR3 region has the DNA TGTGCCACCAGCCAGGGGACTGAGCAGTTCTTC. It codes for CATSQGTEQFF.

This clone was seen only once. The genes are TRBV15 and TRBJ1-4, with 9 bases fitting TRBD1. This CDR3 region has 17 residues. Germline CDR1 LNHNV, CDR2 YYDKDF (reference sequence). Losses at the gene ends were 0 bases for V and 8 bases for J; bases not matched to a gene: 10. The chain's CDR3 is CATSRERTGTGREKLFF. CDR3 sequence (DNA): TGTGCCACCAGCAGAGAGCGAACGGGGACAGGGCGGGAAAAACTGTTTTTT.

The V call is TRBV7-3, the J call TRBJ2-1; D gene uncertain. Germline V gene lookup returns CDR1 SGHTA and CDR2 FQGTGA. V lost 5 bases and J lost 13, with 24 bases in between. The CDR3 has 15 residues. The CDR3 nucleotides are TGTGCCAGCAGCAAAAACCCCGCCGGAGAAAGCAATCAGTTCTTC. Residues: CASSKNPAGESNQFF.

This chain links TRBV19 with TRBJ2-2; 7 positions agree with TRBD1. Trimming took 8 bases from V and 2 from J; bases not matched to a gene: 5. Germline V gene lookup returns CDR1 LNHDA and CDR2 SQIVND (reference sequence). The CDR3 spans 14 residues. In DNA form, the CDR3 reads TGTGCCAGTTTTGACAGGGATAACACCGGGGAGCTGTTTTTT. Translated, it gives CASFDRDNTGELFF.

V gene TRBV28 combines with J gene TRBJ1-1; D is undetermined. Germline loops: CDR1 MDHEN, CDR2 SYDVKM. V dropped 4 bases and J dropped 0 bases, with 6 bases sitting between them. CDR3 size: 13 residues. The CDR3 nucleotides read TGTGCCAGCAGTTCCCAGTTGAACACTGAAGCTTTCTTT. Translated, it gives CASSSQLNTEAFF.

The V and J genes are TRBV7-2 and TRBJ2-7; 10 bases are a match to TRBD1. This CDR3 comprises 14 residues. The junction had 5 bases not matched to a gene; V was cut back by 5 bases and J by 4 bases. The germline CDR1 and CDR2 sequences are SGHTA and FQGNSA. Here the CDR3 DNA reads TGTGCCAGCAGCCCGCGACAGGGGGCGTACGAGCAGTACTTC. Translated, it gives CASSPRQGAYEQYF.

The rearrangement uses TRBV7-2 and TRBJ2-2; possible D gene TRBD2, 5 bases. The CDR3 length is 14 residues. The germline V gene has CDR1 SGHTA and CDR2 FQGNSA. With 5 bases removed from V and 4 bases from J, the gap between germline ends came to 11 bases. CDR3 in DNA: TGTGCCAGCAGCCCCTGGCGGGCCACCGGGGAGCTGTTTTTT. Amino acid sequence: CASSPWRATGELFF.

This clone was observed a single time. The J gene is TRBJ1-2, the V gene TRBV19; D may be TRBD1 (5 bases). Germline loops: CDR1 LNHDA, CDR2 SQIVND (reference sequence). Trimming pared 5 bases from V and 4 bases from J, leaving 14 bases between. The CDR3 totals 14 residues. The DNA for the CDR3 is TGTGCCAGTAGTCTCTTGACAGACCGCTATGGCTACACCTTC. This sequence encodes CASSLLTDRYGYTF.

V is TRBV29-1 and J is TRBJ2-1, with a possible D match to TRBD1 (5 bases). The germline gives CDR1 SQVTM, CDR2 ANQGSEA. Trimming pared 4 bases from V and 0 bases from J, leaving 7 bases between. The CDR3 covers 13 residues. The CDR3 loop is CSVGTPSYNEQFF. The CDR3 DNA reads as TGCAGCGTTGGGACACCCTCCTACAATGAGCAGTTCTTC.

The chain combines TRBV19 with TRBJ2-2, with TRBD1 matching over 7 bases. This CDR3 comprises 13 residues. CDR1 and CDR2 from the germline V gene are LNHDA and SQIVND (reference sequence). V shed 5 bases and J 5 bases; nucleotides not matched to a gene: 2. CDR3 region: CASSVTGTGELFF. CDR3 DNA sequence: TGTGCCAGTAGTGTGACAGGGACCGGGGAGCTGTTTTTT.

This chain links TRBV19 with TRBJ1-5; 10 bases are shared with TRBD1. The CDR3 spans 18 residues. Per the germline V gene, CDR1 is LNHDA and CDR2 is SQIVND (reference sequence). The V and J ends lost 7 bases and 0 bases, in that order; junction bases with no gene match: 12. CDR3 region: CASTAMGQGPYSNQPQHF. As DNA, the CDR3 is TGTGCCAGTACCGCAATGGGACAGGGGCCTTATAGCAATCAGCCCCAGCATTTT.

The gene calls are TRBV10-2 and TRBJ1-1; TRBD1 is a possible D gene (5 bases). CDR1 is WSHSY, CDR2 SAAADI, per germline. Trimming pared 2 bases from V and 0 bases from J, leaving 16 bases between. This CDR3 region has 17 residues. The CDR3 region has the DNA TGCGCCAGCAGTGAGAGTGGGGGGGGGTACATGAACACTGAAGCTTTCTTT. Its protein product is CASSESGGGYMNTEAFF.

V is TRBV12-3 or TRBV12-4 and J is TRBJ2-1; a possible D gene is TRBD2 (5 bases). Between the trimmed V and J ends, which lost 2 bases and 8 bases, there was a span of 10 bases. The CDR3 length is 13 residues. In DNA, the CDR3 is TGTGCCAGCAGTTTATCCAGCGGCGATGAGCAGTTCTTC. Translation: CASSLSSGDEQFF.

The CDR3 region has the DNA TGTGCCAGCAGCCAAGAGTCTTCCAGCGGGAGGATTTGGGAGACCCAGTACTTC. Translating gives CASSQESSSGRIWETQYF. This sequence joins TRBV4-2 and TRBJ2-5; 9 bases align to TRBD2. The CDR3 is made up of 18 amino acids. V dropped 0 bases and J dropped 5; count of bases not matched to a gene: 13. Germline V gene lookup returns CDR1 LGHNA and CDR2 YNFKEQ.

The chain links TRBV7-9 to TRBJ2-2, with a possible D match to TRBD2 (5 bases). In germline, CDR1 is SEHNR, CDR2 FQNEAQ (reference sequence). The CDR3 totals 16 residues. V lost 2 bases to trimming and J lost 0 bases, with 10 bases between them. The CDR3 is CASSLWGAANTGELFF. CDR3 DNA sequence: TGTGCCAGCAGCTTATGGGGAGCCGCGAACACCGGGGAGCTGTTTTTT.

The CDR3 reads CASRPWESNQPQHF. Written as DNA, the CDR3 is TGTGCCAGCAGGCCCTGGGAGAGCAATCAGCCCCAGCATTTT. The chain has TRBV2 and TRBJ1-5; D remains ambiguous. V lost 6 bases and J 1 base, leaving 10 bases between the germline ends. The germline gives CDR1 SNHLY, CDR2 FYNNEI. The CDR3 length is 14 residues.

V and J are TRBV10-3 and TRBJ1-3; 8 bases are shared with TRBD1. V lost 6 bases to trimming and J lost 3 bases; unmatched junction nucleotides: 1. The CDR3 loop spans 13 amino acids. From germline, CDR1 is ENHRY and CDR2 SYGVKD. The CDR3 nucleotides are TGTGCCATCAGAGGACAGGGTGGAAACACCATATATTTT. Protein: CAIRGQGGNTIYF.

The CDR3: CASSPRQNSGNTIYF. The CDR3 region has the DNA TGCGCCAGCAGCCCACGACAGAACTCTGGAAACACCATATATTTT. The chain uses TRBV4-1 and TRBJ1-3; D possibly corresponds to TRBD1 (5 bases). V was cut by 4 bases and J by 0 bases, with 10 bases left in between. The germline V gene encodes CDR1 MGHRA and CDR2 YSYEKL. The CDR3 runs to 15 residues.

V is TRBV9 and J is TRBJ2-7, with 10 bases lining up with TRBD2. This CDR3 spans 15 amino acids. V was pared by 0 bases and J by 5 bases, with 5 bases of the junction left unmatched. CDR1 and CDR2 from the germline V gene are SGDLS and YYNGEE. CDR3 coding DNA: TGTGCCAGCAGCGTAGAGCCTAGCGGGAGCCACGAGCAGTACTTC. Amino acids: CASSVEPSGSHEQYF.